The 25 T cell receptor beta chains below come from one sample, sequenced in a study of diagnostic markers for celiac disease. Using the reads, TCRdb records one entry per CDR3 protein without DNA. The sample totals about 5,600 distinct CDR3 sequences. The sample taken for sequencing was either unsorted cells or a sorted T cell fraction (not recorded which). The receptors were gathered from a human donor. This table probably holds off-target reads from a library built for another chain.

The chain uses TRBV29-1 and TRBJ2-5; the TRBD2 assignment by TCRdb is unverifiable without DNA. CDR1 SQVTM and CDR2 ANQGSEA come from the germline V gene. The CDR3 extends over 13 amino acids. The CDR3 here is CSVRGTALQTQYF.

The chain employs TRBV10-2 and TRBJ2-1; the TCRdb D gene call, TRBD2, has no DNA to confirm it. The CDR3 runs to 11 residues. Per the germline V gene, CDR1 is WSHSY and CDR2 is SAAADI. The chain's CDR3 is CASGGYNEQFF.

This clonotype is classed as medium-sized by frequency. The J gene is TRBJ1-5, the V gene TRBV12-3 or TRBV12-4; TCRdb's D gene call, TRBD1, goes unchecked for lack of DNA. The CDR3 runs to 16 residues. The CDR3 loop reads CASSLRTGGGNQPQHF.

This chain joins TRBV7-8 and TRBJ2-7; the D call from TCRdb, TRBD1, cannot be confirmed without DNA. The CDR3 is 17 amino acids. The germline gives CDR1 SGHVS, CDR2 FQNEAQ. The CDR3 sequence is CASSSTAVGVAAYEQYF.

The chain employs TRBV7-9 and TRBJ2-2; lacking DNA, the TRBD2 call made by TCRdb goes unchecked. The CDR3 loop spans 15 amino acids. Germline CDR1 and CDR2: SEHNR and FQNEAQ (reference sequence). The CDR3 sequence: CASSADSPSGGELFF.

The genes are TRBV7-8 and TRBJ1-2; TCRdb's assignment of TRBD1 cannot be checked, as there is no DNA. CDR1 and CDR2 (germline): SGHVS, FQNEAQ. The CDR3 runs to 14 residues. CDR3 amino acids: CASSSVPQGGGYTF.

The chain has TRBV12-3 or TRBV12-4 and TRBJ2-1; checking the TCRdb D call of TRBD1 is not possible without DNA. The CDR3 has 16 amino acids. CDR3 sequence: CASSPRTGFPYNEQFF.

The chain carries TRBV29-1 and TRBJ2-7; TCRdb's assignment of TRBD1 cannot be checked, as there is no DNA. The CDR3 runs to 15 residues. The germline gives CDR1 SQVTM, CDR2 ANQGSEA. The chain's CDR3 is CSVGGQGAFISQQYF.

CDR3 loop: CASSLWGDYEQYF. J is TRBJ2-7 and V is TRBV5-1; TCRdb designates TRBD2, a call that cannot be tested without DNA. CDR1 and CDR2 from the germline V gene are SGHRS and YFSETQ. The length of the CDR3 is 13 residues.

This clonotype ranks as medium-sized (0.01 to 0.1%) in terms of frequency. The CDR3 loop is CSVPKWGREQYF. J is TRBJ2-7 and V is TRBV20-1; TCRdb's assignment of TRBD1 cannot be checked, as there is no DNA. Per germline, CDR1 DFQATT and CDR2 SNEGSKA (reference sequence). This CDR3 is built from 12 residues.

The V call is TRBV20-1, the J call TRBJ1-6; the TCRdb call, TRBD1, lacks DNA for checking. The CDR3 is made up of 16 amino acids. CDR1 is DFQATT and CDR2 is SNEGSKA in the germline V gene (reference sequence). Here the CDR3 reads CSARDFRTGLDSPLHF.

The gene calls are TRBV10-3 and TRBJ2-7; TCRdb proposes TRBD1, but this gene call is untestable without DNA. The CDR3 sequence is 11 residues long. Looked up from germline, CDR1 is ENHRY and CDR2 is SYGVKD. The CDR3 sequence: CAISRGGEQYF.

This clonotype is classed as medium-sized by frequency. The chain recombines TRBV3-1 with TRBJ1-2; with no DNA, the TCRdb D assignment of TRBD1 cannot be verified. Germline lookup yields CDR1 LGHDT and CDR2 YNNKEL (reference sequence). The CDR3 is 13 residues long. CDR3 in amino acids: CASSHGTDYGYTF. Full variable domain (remainder filled in from reference TRBV3-1 and TRBJ1-2): DTAVSQTPKYLVTQMGNDKSIKCEQNLGHDTMYWYKQDSKKFLKIMFSYNNKELIINETVPNRFSPKSPDKAHLNLHINSLELGDSAVYFCASSHGTDYGYTFGSGTRLTVV.

The chain links TRBV30 to TRBJ1-6; TCRdb picks TRBD1, but there is no DNA to check that call. This CDR3 region has 14 residues. Germline CDR1 is GTSNPN and CDR2 is SVGIG (reference sequence). The CDR3 loop is CAWSVPPGIRPLHF.

This chain links TRBV3-1 with TRBJ1-3; lacking DNA, the TRBD1 call made by TCRdb goes unchecked. The CDR3 contains 16 residues. Germline assignment: CDR1 LGHDT and CDR2 YNNKEL (reference sequence). CDR3 protein: CASSRGGTISGNTIYF.

This clonotype is called medium-sized based on its frequency. V usage is TRBV12-3 or TRBV12-4 and J usage is TRBJ1-2. The length of the CDR3 is 12 residues. CDR3 region: CASSFWGNGYTF.

The chain joins TRBV3-1 to TRBJ1-5; the D call of TRBD1 rests on TCRdb alone, since no DNA is present to check it. The germline V gene encodes CDR1 LGHDT and CDR2 YNNKEL (reference sequence). This CDR3 has 16 residues. CDR3 in amino acids: CASSDRGTGNNQPQHF.

The V call is TRBV24-1, the J call TRBJ1-2. Per germline, CDR1 KGHDR and CDR2 SFDVKD. This CDR3 region has 12 residues. The chain's CDR3 is CATSRVNYGYTF.

The chain has TRBV20-1 and TRBJ2-7; TCRdb returns TRBD2, unconfirmable since there is no DNA. The CDR3 consists of 15 residues. Germline V gene data show CDR1 as DFQATT and CDR2 as SNEGSKA (reference sequence). The CDR3 sequence is CSARDSARGGYEQYF.

By frequency, this clonotype registers medium-sized. The chain carries TRBV9 and TRBJ2-1. Germline assignment: CDR1 SGDLS and CDR2 YYNGEE. This CDR3 spans 14 amino acids. The CDR3 loop is CASSVASRANEQFF.

The gene calls are TRBV24-1 and TRBJ2-7; TCRdb picks TRBD1, but there is no DNA to check that call. CDR3 size: 13 residues. Looked up from germline, CDR1 is KGHDR and CDR2 is SFDVKD. CDR3 in amino acids: CATSPGSSYEQYF.

V usage is TRBV18 and J usage is TRBJ1-2. The CDR3 has 14 amino acids. The germline gives CDR1 KGHSH, CDR2 LQKENI. CDR3 residues: CASSPFRDLDGYTF.

This chain uses TRBV3-1 with TRBJ1-2; the D call from TCRdb, TRBD1, cannot be confirmed without DNA. The CDR3 extends over 18 amino acids. The germline gives CDR1 LGHDT, CDR2 YNNKEL (reference sequence). Here the CDR3 reads CASSYYRTALHPDYGYTF.

The V call is TRBV3-1, the J call TRBJ1-1; TCRdb lists TRBD1, though no DNA is available to test this call. Per the germline V gene, CDR1 is LGHDT and CDR2 is YNNKEL (reference sequence). The CDR3 covers 16 residues. CDR3 sequence: CASSQGFRRSNTEAFF.

This sequence joins TRBV4-1 and TRBJ1-5; there is no DNA to check the TCRdb D call of TRBD1. The CDR3 is 16 residues long. CDR1 and CDR2 (germline): MGHRA, YSYEKL. CDR3 residues: CASSHPSGWGNQPQHF.